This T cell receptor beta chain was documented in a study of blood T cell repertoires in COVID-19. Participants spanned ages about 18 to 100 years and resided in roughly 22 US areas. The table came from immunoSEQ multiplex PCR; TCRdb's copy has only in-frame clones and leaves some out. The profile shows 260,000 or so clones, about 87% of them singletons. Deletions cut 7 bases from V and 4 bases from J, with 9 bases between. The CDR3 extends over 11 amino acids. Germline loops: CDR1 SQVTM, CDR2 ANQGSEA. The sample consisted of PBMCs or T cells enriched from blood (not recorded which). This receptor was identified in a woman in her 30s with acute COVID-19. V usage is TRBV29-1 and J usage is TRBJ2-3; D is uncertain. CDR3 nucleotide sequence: TGCAGCGCCGCGCACCCAGATACGCAGTATTTT. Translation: CSAAHPDTQYF.